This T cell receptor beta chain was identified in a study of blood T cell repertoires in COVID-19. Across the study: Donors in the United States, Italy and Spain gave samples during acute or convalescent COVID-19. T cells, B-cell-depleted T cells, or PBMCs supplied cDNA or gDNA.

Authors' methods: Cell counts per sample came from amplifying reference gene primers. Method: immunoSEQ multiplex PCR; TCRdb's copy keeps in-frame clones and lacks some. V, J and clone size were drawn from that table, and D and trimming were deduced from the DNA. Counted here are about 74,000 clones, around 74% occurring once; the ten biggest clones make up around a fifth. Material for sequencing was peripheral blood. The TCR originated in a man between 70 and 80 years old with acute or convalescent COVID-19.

CDR3 DNA sequence: TGCGCCAGCAGCTTGGCGGGCAGGGGCAATGAGCAGTTCTTC. Protein: CASSLAGRGNEQFF. The chain couples TRBV5-1 to TRBJ2-1; a weak D match, TRBD1 (6 bases). V gave up 0 bases and J gave up 6 bases, with 10 bases separating them. The CDR3 extends over 14 amino acids. Per germline, CDR1 SGHRS and CDR2 YFSETQ.